Listed below are T cell receptor beta chains from one sample, sequenced in a study of blood T cell repertoires in COVID-19. The protocol was immunoSEQ multiplex PCR, while the TCRdb copy is restricted to in-frame clones and leaves out a portion. The repertoire holds 250,000 to 300,000 clones, roughly 86% seen once, with around 1.9% in the top ten. Sequencing was done on a sample of PBMCs or T cells enriched from blood (not recorded which). These receptors all stem from an older woman who had recovered from COVID-19. The CDR3 runs from the conserved cysteine through the conserved F or W. Where a row states a size, it is once, few, many or the class of an expanded clone; other rows omit it.

size	V	length	J	CDR3
few	TRBV3-1/TRBV3-2	12	TRBJ2-4	CASSSSGNIQYF
once	TRBV7-2	17	TRBJ2-3	CASRRRPTSGRVDTQYF
NA	TRBV4-2	15	TRBJ2-7	CASSQDEGGFYEQYF
NA	TRBV7-2	15	TRBJ2-1	CASSPASGDYNEQFF
NA	TRBV5-1	15	TRBJ2-5	CASRGGPGGQETQYF
NA	TRBV9	14	TRBJ2-1	CASSVGNSYNEQFF
NA	TRBV18	15	TRBJ2-2	CASSLGTPDTGELFF
NA	TRBV7-3	13	TRBJ1-1	CASAYGMNTEAFF
once	TRBV6-4	16	TRBJ2-5	CASRLAGGPRGETQYF
NA	TRBV7-9	16	TRBJ2-1	CASSSPSSGRPNEQFF
NA	TRBV18	16	TRBJ1-6	CASSPASQAVNSPLHF
NA	TRBV11-3	14	TRBJ2-7	CASSFKRELNEQYF
NA	TRBV6-5	13	TRBJ1-4	CASSDWSLRKLFF
once	TRBV27	14	TRBJ1-6	CASSQQGSNSPLHF
NA	TRBV5-1	13	TRBJ1-1	CASSLEQNTEAFF
NA	TRBV7-6	18	TRBJ2-2	CASSLGRGLAGWTGELFF
NA	TRBV28	15	TRBJ2-7	CASSLSGISSYEQYF